These 5 T cell receptor beta chains were all obtained from the same sample, sequenced in a study of CD8+CD57+ T cells in acquired aplastic anemia. Only patients with CD8+CD57+ cell expansion on flow cytometry were chosen for sequencing. Genomic DNA was employed as the template in profiling TCR beta VDJ and CDR3. TCRdb ran MiXCR on the reads and lists one entry per CDR3 protein. The data hold approximately 180,000 distinct CDR3 sequences, with roughly three fifths observed a single time. The sequenced sample consisted of sorted CD4+, CD8+, or CD8+CD57+ T cells (not recorded which) from PBMCs. All receptors come from a human donor with aplastic anemia.

This clonotype appeared many times. This chain uses TRBV6-5 with TRBJ1-2; D is uncertain. CDR1 MNHEY and CDR2 SVGAGI come from the germline V gene. Trimming pared 6 bases from V and 7 bases from J, leaving 6 bases between. This CDR3 spans 10 amino acids. The CDR3 spells CASRRGGYTF. The DNA of the CDR3 is TGTGCCAGCAGGCGTGGTGGCTACACCTTC.

This clonotype was observed many times. The rearrangement joins TRBV12-3 or TRBV12-4 to TRBJ2-7; 9 positions agree with TRBD1. The CDR3 loop spans 17 amino acids. The V gene end was trimmed by 5 bases and the J gene end by 2 bases; junction bases not matched to a gene: 13. The CDR3 sequence: CASSQNFRDRATYEQYF. The CDR3 DNA sequence: TGTGCCAGCAGTCAGAACTTCCGGGACAGGGCTACCTACGAGCAGTACTTC.

The rearrangement joins TRBV20-1 to TRBJ2-4; D possibly corresponds to TRBD2 (6 bases). Trimming took off 0 bases at V and 9 bases at J, with 15 bases between the two ends. The CDR3 is made up of 14 amino acids. Per the germline V gene, CDR1 is DFQATT and CDR2 is SNEGSKA (reference sequence). The CDR3 region has the DNA TGCAGTGCTAGAGATATGCGGGAATGGGGCATTCAGTACTTC. Encoded protein: CSARDMREWGIQYF.

This clonotype was picked up many times. This chain connects TRBV9 to TRBJ2-3; perhaps TRBD2 as D (6 bases). Looked up from germline, CDR1 is SGDLS and CDR2 is YYNGEE. The CDR3 totals 14 residues. V lost 1 base and J lost 5, with 11 bases in between. Here the CDR3 reads CASSVLSGGDTQYF. The CDR3 region has the DNA TGTGCCAGCAGCGTACTTTCCGGGGGAGATACGCAGTATTTT.

This clonotype was counted at least ten times. The chain links TRBV6-5 to TRBJ1-2; TRBD1 aligns across 10 bases. V shed 7 bases, J shed 8 bases, and the junction held 7 bases outside the gene matches. The CDR3 runs 13 residues. From germline, CDR1 is MNHEY and CDR2 SVGAGI. CDR3 protein: CASTGWTGGGYTF. The CDR3, as DNA: TGTGCCAGCACCGGTTGGACAGGGGGAGGCTACACCTTC.